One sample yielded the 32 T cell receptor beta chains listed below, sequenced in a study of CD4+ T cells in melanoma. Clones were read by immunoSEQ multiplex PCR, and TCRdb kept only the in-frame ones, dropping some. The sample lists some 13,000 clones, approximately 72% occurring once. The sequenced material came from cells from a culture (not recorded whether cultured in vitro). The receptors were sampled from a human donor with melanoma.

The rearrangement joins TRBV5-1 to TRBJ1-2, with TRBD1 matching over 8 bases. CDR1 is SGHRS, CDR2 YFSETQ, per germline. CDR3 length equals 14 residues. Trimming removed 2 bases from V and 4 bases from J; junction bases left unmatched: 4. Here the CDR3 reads CASSLTTGGYGYTF. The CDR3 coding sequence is TGCGCCAGCAGCTTAACAACAGGGGGCTATGGCTACACCTTC.

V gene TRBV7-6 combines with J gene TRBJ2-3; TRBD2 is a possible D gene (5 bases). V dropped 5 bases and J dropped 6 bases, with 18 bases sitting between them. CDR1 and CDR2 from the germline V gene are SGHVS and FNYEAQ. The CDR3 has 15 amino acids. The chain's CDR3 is CASSPLGSIMDTQYF. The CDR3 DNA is TGTGCCAGCAGCCCACTAGGGTCTATCATGGATACGCAGTATTTT.

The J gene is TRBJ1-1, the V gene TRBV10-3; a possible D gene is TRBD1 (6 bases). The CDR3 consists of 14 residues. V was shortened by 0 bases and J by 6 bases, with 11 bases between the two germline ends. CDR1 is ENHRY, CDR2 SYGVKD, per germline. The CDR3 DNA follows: TGTGCCATCAGTGAGTCAGGGGGGGGCGCTGAAGCTTTCTTT. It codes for CAISESGGGAEAFF.

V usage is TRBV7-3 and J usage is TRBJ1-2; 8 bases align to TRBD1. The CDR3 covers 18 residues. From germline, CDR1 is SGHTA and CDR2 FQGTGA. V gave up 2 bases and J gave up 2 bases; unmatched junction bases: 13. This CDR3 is CASSLSLGRTGTNYGYTF. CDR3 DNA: TGTGCCAGCAGCTTATCCCTCGGTAGGACAGGGACCAACTATGGCTACACCTTC.

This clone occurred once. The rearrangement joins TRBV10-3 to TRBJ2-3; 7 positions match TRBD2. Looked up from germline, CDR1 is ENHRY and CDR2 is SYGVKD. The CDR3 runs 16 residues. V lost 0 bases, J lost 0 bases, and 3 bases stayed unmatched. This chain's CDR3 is CAISESRGGSTDTQYF. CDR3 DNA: TGTGCCATCAGTGAGTCTCGCGGGGGAAGCACAGATACGCAGTATTTT.

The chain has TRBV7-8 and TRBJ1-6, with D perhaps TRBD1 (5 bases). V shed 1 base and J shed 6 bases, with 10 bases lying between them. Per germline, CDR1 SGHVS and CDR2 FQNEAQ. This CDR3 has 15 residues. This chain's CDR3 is CASSLGGARNSPLHF. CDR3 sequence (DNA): TGTGCCAGCAGCTTAGGGGGCGCCCGTAATTCACCCCTCCACTTT.

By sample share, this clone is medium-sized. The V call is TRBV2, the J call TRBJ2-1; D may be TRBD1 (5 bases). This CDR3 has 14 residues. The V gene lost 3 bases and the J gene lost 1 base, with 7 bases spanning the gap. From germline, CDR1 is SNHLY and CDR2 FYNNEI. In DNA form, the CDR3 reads TGTGCCAGCAGTGATTCAGGGTCCTACAATGAGCAGTTCTTC. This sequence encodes CASSDSGSYNEQFF.

CDR3 DNA: TGCGCCAGCAGCTTCTCAGGTCCCGATGGCTACACCTTC. Translation: CASSFSGPDGYTF. The chain joins TRBV5-1 to TRBJ1-2; D ambiguous. This CDR3 is built from 13 residues. Trimming stripped 2 bases from V and 6 bases from J, with 11 bases between. CDR1 and CDR2 (germline): SGHRS, YFSETQ.

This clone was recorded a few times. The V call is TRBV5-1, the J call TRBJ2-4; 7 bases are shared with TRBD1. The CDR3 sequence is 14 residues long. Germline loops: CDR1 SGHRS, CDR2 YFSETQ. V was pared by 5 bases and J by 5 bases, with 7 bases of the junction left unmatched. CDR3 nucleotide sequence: TGCGCCAGCAGACAGGGGACAAGCCAAAACATTCAGTACTTC. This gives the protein CASRQGTSQNIQYF. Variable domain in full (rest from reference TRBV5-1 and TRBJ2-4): KAGVTQTPRYLIKTRGQQVTLSCSPISGHRSVSWYQQTPGQGLQFLFEYFSETQRNKGNFPGRFSGRQFSNSRSEMNVSTLELGDSALYLCASRQGTSQNIQYFGAGTRLSVL.

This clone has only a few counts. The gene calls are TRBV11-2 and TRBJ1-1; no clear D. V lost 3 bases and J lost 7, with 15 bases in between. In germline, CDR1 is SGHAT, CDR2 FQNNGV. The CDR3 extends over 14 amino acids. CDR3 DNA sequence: TGTGCCAGCAGCTTTAGGGCCGATACAAATGAAGCTTTCTTT. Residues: CASSFRADTNEAFF.

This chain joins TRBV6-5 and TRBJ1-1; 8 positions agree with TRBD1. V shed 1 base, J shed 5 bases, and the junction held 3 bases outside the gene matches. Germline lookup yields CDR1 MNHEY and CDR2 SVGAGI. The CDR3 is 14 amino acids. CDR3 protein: CASSYYRGGTEAFF. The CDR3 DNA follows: TGTGCCAGCAGTTACTACAGGGGGGGGACTGAAGCTTTCTTT.

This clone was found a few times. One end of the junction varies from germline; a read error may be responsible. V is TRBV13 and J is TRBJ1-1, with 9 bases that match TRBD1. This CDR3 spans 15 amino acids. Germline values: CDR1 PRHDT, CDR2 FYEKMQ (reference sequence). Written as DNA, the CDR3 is TGTGCCAGCAGCGTAGGGACAGGGAAACACACTGAAGCTTTCTTT. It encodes CASSVGTGKHTEAFF.

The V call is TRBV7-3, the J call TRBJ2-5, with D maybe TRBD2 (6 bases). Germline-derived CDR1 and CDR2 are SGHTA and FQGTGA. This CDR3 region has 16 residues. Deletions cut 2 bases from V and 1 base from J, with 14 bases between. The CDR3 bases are TGTGCCAGCAGCTTAGGACAAGGAGGGGCCCAAGAGACCCAGTACTTC. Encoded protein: CASSLGQGGAQETQYF.

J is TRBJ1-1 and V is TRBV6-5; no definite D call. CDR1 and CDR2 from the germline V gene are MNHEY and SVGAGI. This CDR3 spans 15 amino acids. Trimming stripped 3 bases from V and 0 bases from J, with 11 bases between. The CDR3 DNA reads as TGTGCCAGCAGTTATAGGAACACCATGAACACTGAAGCTTTCTTT. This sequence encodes CASSYRNTMNTEAFF.

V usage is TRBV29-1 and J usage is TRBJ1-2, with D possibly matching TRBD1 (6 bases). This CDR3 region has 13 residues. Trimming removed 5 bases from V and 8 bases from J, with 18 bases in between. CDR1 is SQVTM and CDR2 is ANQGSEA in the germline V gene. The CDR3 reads CSVPEGGLGGYTF. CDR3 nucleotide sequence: TGCAGCGTTCCCGAGGGGGGCCTAGGCGGCTACACCTTC. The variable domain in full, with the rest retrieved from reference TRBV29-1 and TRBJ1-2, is SAVISQKPSRDICQRGTSLTIQCQVDSQVTMMFWYRQQPGQSLTLIATANQGSEATYESGFVIDKFPISRPNLTFSTLTVSNMSPEDSSIYLCSVPEGGLGGYTFGSGTRLTVV.

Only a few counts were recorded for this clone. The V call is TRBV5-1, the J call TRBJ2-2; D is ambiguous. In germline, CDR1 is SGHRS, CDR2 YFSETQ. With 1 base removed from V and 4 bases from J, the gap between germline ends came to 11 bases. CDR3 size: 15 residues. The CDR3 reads CASSLYDMSTGELFF. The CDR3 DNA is TGCGCCAGCAGCTTGTACGACATGAGCACCGGGGAGCTGTTTTTT.

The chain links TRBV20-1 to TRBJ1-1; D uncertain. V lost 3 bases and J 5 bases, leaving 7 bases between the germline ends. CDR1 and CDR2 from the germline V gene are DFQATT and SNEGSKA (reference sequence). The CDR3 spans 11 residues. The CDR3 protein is CSASSATEAFF. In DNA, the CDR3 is TGCAGTGCTAGTTCTGCAACTGAAGCTTTCTTT.

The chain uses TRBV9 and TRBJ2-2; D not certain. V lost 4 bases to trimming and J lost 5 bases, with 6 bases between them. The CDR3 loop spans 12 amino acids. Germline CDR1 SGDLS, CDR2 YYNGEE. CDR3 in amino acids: CASSKVTGELFF. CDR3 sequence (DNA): TGTGCCAGCAGCAAAGTGACCGGGGAGCTGTTTTTT.

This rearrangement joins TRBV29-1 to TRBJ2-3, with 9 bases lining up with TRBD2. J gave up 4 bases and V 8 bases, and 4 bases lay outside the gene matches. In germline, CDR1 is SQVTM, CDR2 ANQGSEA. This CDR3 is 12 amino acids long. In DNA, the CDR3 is TGCAGCTGGCGCGGGGGGGCAGATACGCAGTATTTT. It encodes CSWRGGADTQYF.

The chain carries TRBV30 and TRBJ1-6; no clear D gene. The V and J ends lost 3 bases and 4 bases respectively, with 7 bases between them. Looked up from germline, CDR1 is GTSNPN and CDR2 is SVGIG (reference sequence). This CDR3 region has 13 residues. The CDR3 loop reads CAWSGRYNSPLHF. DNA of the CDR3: TGTGCCTGGAGCGGCCGTTATAATTCACCCCTCCACTTT. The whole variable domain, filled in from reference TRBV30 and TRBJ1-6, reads SQTIHQWPATLVQPVGSPLSLECTVEGTSNPNLYWYRQAAGRGLQLLFYSVGIGQISSEVPQNLSASRPQDRQFILSSKKLLLSDSGFYLCAWSGRYNSPLHFGNGTRLTVT.

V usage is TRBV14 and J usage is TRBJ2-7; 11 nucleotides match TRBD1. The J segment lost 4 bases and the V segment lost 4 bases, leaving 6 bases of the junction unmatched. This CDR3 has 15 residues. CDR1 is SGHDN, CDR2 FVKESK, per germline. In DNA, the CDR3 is TGTGCCAGCAGCCGCGGGACAGGGGGTAATTACGAGCAGTACTTC. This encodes CASSRGTGGNYEQYF.

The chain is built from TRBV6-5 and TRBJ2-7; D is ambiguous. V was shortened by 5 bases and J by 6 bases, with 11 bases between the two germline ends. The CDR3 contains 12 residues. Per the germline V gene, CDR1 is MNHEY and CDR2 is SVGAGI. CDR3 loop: CASSADMGEQYF. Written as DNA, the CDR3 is TGTGCCAGCAGTGCCGACATGGGCGAGCAGTACTTC.

CDR3 nucleotide sequence: TGCGCCAGCAGCCAGACTAGCTTTGCTCCAGATACGCAGTATTTT. Translating it yields CASSQTSFAPDTQYF. The chain employs TRBV5-1 and TRBJ2-3; 7 bases line up with TRBD2. The CDR3 sequence is 15 residues long. Germline CDR1 reads SGHRS; CDR2 reads YFSETQ. The trim removed 4 bases at V and 4 bases at J, leaving 9 bases unmatched. Looking up the rest from reference TRBV5-1 and TRBJ2-3 gives the full variable domain: KAGVTQTPRYLIKTRGQQVTLSCSPISGHRSVSWYQQTPGQGLQFLFEYFSETQRNKGNFPGRFSGRQFSNSRSEMNVSTLELGDSALYLCASSQTSFAPDTQYFGPGTRLTVL.

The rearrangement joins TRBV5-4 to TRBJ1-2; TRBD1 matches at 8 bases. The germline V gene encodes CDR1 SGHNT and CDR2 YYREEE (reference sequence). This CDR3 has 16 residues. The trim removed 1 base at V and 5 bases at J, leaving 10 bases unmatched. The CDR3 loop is CASSLNRGQGRYGYTF. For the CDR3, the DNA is TGTGCCAGCAGCTTGAATCGCGGACAGGGTAGATATGGCTACACCTTC.

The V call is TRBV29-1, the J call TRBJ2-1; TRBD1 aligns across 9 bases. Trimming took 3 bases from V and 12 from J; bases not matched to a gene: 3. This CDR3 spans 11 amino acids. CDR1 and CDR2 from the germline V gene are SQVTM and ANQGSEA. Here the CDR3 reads CSVDVDRGQFF. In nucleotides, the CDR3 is TGCAGCGTTGATGTGGACAGGGGGCAGTTCTTC.

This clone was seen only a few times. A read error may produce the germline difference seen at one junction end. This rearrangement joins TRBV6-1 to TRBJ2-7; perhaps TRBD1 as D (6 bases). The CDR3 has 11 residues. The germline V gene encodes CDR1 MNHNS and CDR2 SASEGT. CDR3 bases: TGTGCCAGCAGTGAAGCGGGCAGGGGCCGCTTC. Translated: CASSEAGRGRF.

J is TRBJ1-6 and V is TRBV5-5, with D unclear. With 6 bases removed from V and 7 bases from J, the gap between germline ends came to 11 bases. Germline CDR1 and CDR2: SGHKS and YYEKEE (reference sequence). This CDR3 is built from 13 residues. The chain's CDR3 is CASTGMLNSPLHF. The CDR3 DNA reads TGTGCCAGCACCGGGATGCTAAATTCACCCCTCCACTTT.

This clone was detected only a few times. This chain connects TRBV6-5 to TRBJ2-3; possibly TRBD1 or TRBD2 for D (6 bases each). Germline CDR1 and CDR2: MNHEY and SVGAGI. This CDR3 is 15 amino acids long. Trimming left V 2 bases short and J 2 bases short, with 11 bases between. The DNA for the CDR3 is TGTGCCAGCAGTTACGGGGGGCCGAACACAGATACGCAGTATTTT. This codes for CASSYGGPNTDTQYF.

DNA of the CDR3: TGTGCCAGCAGCTTGGACGGGGGGGCCATAGACACCGGGGAGCTGTTTTTT. As protein: CASSLDGGAIDTGELFF. J is TRBJ2-2 and V is TRBV5-6; 8 nucleotides match TRBD2. After removal of 0 bases from V and 3 bases from J, the junction contained 7 bases not matched to a gene. This CDR3 contains 17 residues. Germline loops: CDR1 SGHDT, CDR2 YYEEEE.

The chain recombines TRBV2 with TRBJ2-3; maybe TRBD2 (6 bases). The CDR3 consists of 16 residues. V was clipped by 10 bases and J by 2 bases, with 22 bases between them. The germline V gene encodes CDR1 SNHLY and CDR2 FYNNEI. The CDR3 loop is CAIRYLPGLNTDTQYF. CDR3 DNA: TGTGCCATCCGTTACCTTCCGGGACTCAACACAGATACGCAGTATTTT.

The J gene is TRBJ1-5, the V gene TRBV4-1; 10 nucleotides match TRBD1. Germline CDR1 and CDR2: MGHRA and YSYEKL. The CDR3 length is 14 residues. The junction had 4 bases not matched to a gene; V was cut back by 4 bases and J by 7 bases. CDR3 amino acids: CASSLGQGEQPQHF. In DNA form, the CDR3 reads TGCGCCAGCAGCCTAGGACAGGGGGAGCAGCCCCAGCATTTT.

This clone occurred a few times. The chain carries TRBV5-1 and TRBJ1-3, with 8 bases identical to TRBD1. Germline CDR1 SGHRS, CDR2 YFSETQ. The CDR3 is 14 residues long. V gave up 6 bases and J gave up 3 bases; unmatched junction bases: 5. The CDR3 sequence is CASNPGTGGNTIYF. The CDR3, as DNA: TGCGCCAGCAATCCCGGGACAGGTGGAAACACCATATATTTT.